These T cell receptor beta chains were read from a single sample in a study of beta chain features in type 1 diabetes. Clones were sequenced by immunoSEQ multiplex PCR, and TCRdb holds only the in-frame ones, with some missing. This table holds about 160,000 clones, roughly 9% found once. The sequencing sample was made of central memory CD4+ T cells from blood. The source is a woman under 40 with type 1 diabetes. CDR3s include the opening cysteine and the closing phenylalanine or tryptophan. A D gene is named only where the DNA matches it firmly. Size values are once, few and many counts, or a class for expanded clones, and some rows have none.

CDR3nt: TGTGCCAGCAGCTTAGGAGTGAAGAGGGAACACACTGAAGCTTTCTTT
CDR3aa: CASSLGVKREHTEAFF
d_gene: NA
abundance: few
j_gene: TRBJ1-1
v_gene: TRBV7-9

CDR3nt: TGTGCCAGCAGTGTAGACACCGGGGAGCTGTTTTTT
CDR3aa: CASSVDTGELFF
d_gene: NA
abundance: few
j_gene: TRBJ2-2
v_gene: TRBV2

CDR3nt: TGTGCCAGCAGAAGGGGATTTGAGTCCGGGGAGCTGTTTTTT
CDR3aa: CASRRGFESGELFF
d_gene: NA
abundance: NA
j_gene: TRBJ2-2
v_gene: TRBV2

CDR3nt: TGCGCCAGCAGCCTCAAAGCGGGATTCTTGAACACCGGGGAGCTGTTTTTT
CDR3aa: CASSLKAGFLNTGELFF
d_gene: TRBD2
abundance: NA
j_gene: TRBJ2-2
v_gene: TRBV4-1

CDR3nt: TGTGCCTGCGGGGGGGGTATAGATACGCAGTATTTT
CDR3aa: CACGGGIDTQYF
d_gene: TRBD2
abundance: few
j_gene: TRBJ2-3
v_gene: TRBV30

CDR3nt: TGCAGCGTATCGGACAGGGACACTGAAGCTTTCTTT
CDR3aa: CSVSDRDTEAFF
d_gene: TRBD1
abundance: few
j_gene: TRBJ1-1
v_gene: TRBV29-1

CDR3nt: TGCAGCGTTGCTAGCGGGAGTGAGACCCAGTACTTC
CDR3aa: CSVASGSETQYF
d_gene: TRBD2
abundance: few
j_gene: TRBJ2-5
v_gene: TRBV29-1

CDR3nt: TGTGCCCGGAGGGCGGCATACGAGCAGTACTTC
CDR3aa: CARRAAYEQYF
d_gene: NA
abundance: few
j_gene: TRBJ2-7
v_gene: TRBV30

CDR3nt: TGTGCCAGCAGCGGGGACAGATACATGAACACTGAAGCTTTCTTT
CDR3aa: CASSGDRYMNTEAFF
d_gene: TRBD1
abundance: few
j_gene: TRBJ1-1
v_gene: TRBV9

CDR3nt: TGCGCCAGCAGCCAAGGAGTGGGCGGGGTTCAGACCCAGTACTTC
CDR3aa: CASSQGVGGVQTQYF
d_gene: NA
abundance: few
j_gene: TRBJ2-5
v_gene: TRBV4-1

CDR3nt: TGTGCCAGCAGTGCGACACCCAACTATGGCTACACCTTC
CDR3aa: CASSATPNYGYTF
d_gene: NA
abundance: few
j_gene: TRBJ1-2
v_gene: TRBV6-5

CDR3nt: TGTGCCAGCAGCCACGGAGGCCGCACCGGGGAGCTGTTTTTT
CDR3aa: CASSHGGRTGELFF
d_gene: NA
abundance: NA
j_gene: TRBJ2-2
v_gene: TRBV11-3

CDR3nt: TGTGCCAGCAGTTACCGGGCTAGCGGGAGGCATGAGCAGTTCTTC
CDR3aa: CASSYRASGRHEQFF
d_gene: TRBD2
abundance: few
j_gene: TRBJ2-1
v_gene: TRBV6-5

CDR3nt: TGCGCCAGCAGCTTGGCCAGTAGGGGCACTGAAGCTTTCTTT
CDR3aa: CASSLASRGTEAFF
d_gene: NA
abundance: few
j_gene: TRBJ1-1
v_gene: TRBV5-1

CDR3nt: TGTGCCAGCAGCCCCCCTTGGTGGGCCCGCGCCATTCAGTACTTC
CDR3aa: CASSPPWWARAIQYF
d_gene: NA
abundance: NA
j_gene: TRBJ2-4
v_gene: TRBV7-8

CDR3nt: TGTGCCAGCAGTGCCACTAGCGAAACGGTTACGCAGTATTTT
CDR3aa: CASSATSETVTQYF
d_gene: TRBD2
abundance: NA
j_gene: TRBJ2-3
v_gene: TRBV6-6

CDR3nt: TGTGCCAGCAGCCGTTCTACCTACGAGCAGTACTTC
CDR3aa: CASSRSTYEQYF
d_gene: NA
abundance: few
j_gene: TRBJ2-7
v_gene: TRBV28

CDR3nt: TGTGCCAGTAGATTAGCGGGAGATACGCAGTATTTT
CDR3aa: CASRLAGDTQYF
d_gene: TRBD2
abundance: NA
j_gene: TRBJ2-3
v_gene: TRBV19

CDR3nt: TGTGCCAGCAGTTACCCGACAGGGGCCGGGGGTGAGCAGTTCTTC
CDR3aa: CASSYPTGAGGEQFF
d_gene: TRBD1
abundance: NA
j_gene: TRBJ2-1
v_gene: TRBV6-5

CDR3nt: TGTGCCAGCAGCTTAGGGACAGCTAATGAAAAACTGTTTTTT
CDR3aa: CASSLGTANEKLFF
d_gene: NA
abundance: few
j_gene: TRBJ1-4
v_gene: TRBV7-9

CDR3nt: TGCGCCAGCAGCTTGGGGGGCGTAATTGAAGCTTTCTTT
CDR3aa: CASSLGGVIEAFF
d_gene: NA
abundance: few
j_gene: TRBJ1-1
v_gene: TRBV5-1

CDR3nt: TGCGCCAGCAGTCCCCGGGATGCCAAAAACATTCAGTACTTC
CDR3aa: CASSPRDAKNIQYF
d_gene: NA
abundance: many
j_gene: TRBJ2-4
v_gene: TRBV23-1

CDR3nt: TGTGCCAGCAGCTTCCGACAGGGTGAAGGCTACACCTTC
CDR3aa: CASSFRQGEGYTF
d_gene: TRBD1
abundance: NA
j_gene: TRBJ1-2
v_gene: TRBV7-3

CDR3nt: TGTGCCAGCAGCTTCCTGAACATAGGGAGGGGGTTTAACTATGGCTACACCTTC
CDR3aa: CASSFLNIGRGFNYGYTF
d_gene: NA
abundance: few
j_gene: TRBJ1-2
v_gene: TRBV7-9

CDR3nt: TGTGCCAGCAGCTTGAAACAGGGGGCTGACGAGCAGTACTTC
CDR3aa: CASSLKQGADEQYF
d_gene: TRBD1
abundance: NA
j_gene: TRBJ2-7
v_gene: TRBV5-4

CDR3nt: TGCGCCAGCAGCTCCGGACAGGTTCCCGAGCAGTACTTC
CDR3aa: CASSSGQVPEQYF
d_gene: TRBD1
abundance: few
j_gene: TRBJ2-7
v_gene: TRBV5-1

CDR3nt: TGTGCCAGCAGTGATTGGGGGCGCGCGAATGGCTACACCTTC
CDR3aa: CASSDWGRANGYTF
d_gene: NA
abundance: NA
j_gene: TRBJ1-2
v_gene: TRBV2

CDR3nt: TGTGCCAGCAGCCTGACAGACTACGAGCAGTACTTC
CDR3aa: CASSLTDYEQYF
d_gene: NA
abundance: few
j_gene: TRBJ2-7
v_gene: TRBV28

CDR3nt: TGTGCCAGCAGCCCCCGCCCCGGCCAAGGGGGAAACTACGAGCAGTACTTC
CDR3aa: CASSPRPGQGGNYEQYF
d_gene: NA
abundance: NA
j_gene: TRBJ2-7
v_gene: TRBV7-2

CDR3nt: TGTGCCAGCAGAATCTACAGCTCCTACAATGAGCAGTTCTTC
CDR3aa: CASRIYSSYNEQFF
d_gene: NA
abundance: many
j_gene: TRBJ2-1
v_gene: TRBV2

CDR3nt: TGTGCCTGGAGTATAAGCGTTGGGTCAGATACGCAGTATTTT
CDR3aa: CAWSISVGSDTQYF
d_gene: NA
abundance: NA
j_gene: TRBJ2-3
v_gene: TRBV30

CDR3nt: TGCAGCGTTGAACGGAATACAGGGGGCCTCTACAATGAGCAGTTCTTC
CDR3aa: CSVERNTGGLYNEQFF
d_gene: TRBD1
abundance: few
j_gene: TRBJ2-1
v_gene: TRBV29-1

CDR3nt: TGTGCCAGCAGTTCCAGACAGGGCGTGGGGGAGACCCAGTACTTC
CDR3aa: CASSSRQGVGETQYF
d_gene: TRBD1
abundance: NA
j_gene: TRBJ2-5
v_gene: TRBV27

CDR3nt: TGTGCCAGCAGCTTGAGGAAGGGAGGCAAAAACATTCAGTACTTC
CDR3aa: CASSLRKGGKNIQYF
d_gene: NA
abundance: few
j_gene: TRBJ2-4
v_gene: TRBV7-9

CDR3nt: TGTGCCAGCAACCAGGGCGTCGGCTATGGCTACACCTTC
CDR3aa: CASNQGVGYGYTF
d_gene: NA
abundance: few
j_gene: TRBJ1-2
v_gene: TRBV6-1

CDR3nt: TGCAGCGTTGGAGGTGCGGGAGGGCCGTCCAATGAGCAGTTCTTC
CDR3aa: CSVGGAGGPSNEQFF
d_gene: TRBD2
abundance: few
j_gene: TRBJ2-1
v_gene: TRBV29-1

CDR3nt: TGTGCCAGTAGTATCAACAGGGCCCACGAGCAGTACTTC
CDR3aa: CASSINRAHEQYF
d_gene: NA
abundance: NA
j_gene: TRBJ2-7
v_gene: TRBV19

CDR3nt: TGTGCCAGCAGCCCGAGACTAGCGGGAGACAATGAGCAGTTCTTC
CDR3aa: CASSPRLAGDNEQFF
d_gene: TRBD2
abundance: few
j_gene: TRBJ2-1
v_gene: TRBV7-9

CDR3nt: TGTGCCAGCAGCCAAGCCCGGGATGATTTCAATGAGCAGTTCTTC
CDR3aa: CASSQARDDFNEQFF
d_gene: NA
abundance: few
j_gene: TRBJ2-1
v_gene: TRBV4-2

CDR3nt: TGTGCCAGCAGCGTAGGTCAGGGGAGCTCCTACAATGAGCAGTTCTTC
CDR3aa: CASSVGQGSSYNEQFF
d_gene: NA
abundance: NA
j_gene: TRBJ2-1
v_gene: TRBV9

CDR3nt: TGTGCCTGGAGACAGGTATACGAGCAGTACTTC
CDR3aa: CAWRQVYEQYF
d_gene: NA
abundance: few
j_gene: TRBJ2-7
v_gene: TRBV30

CDR3nt: TGTGCCAGCAGCTCTAGGACAACCGGGGAGCTGTTTTTT
CDR3aa: CASSSRTTGELFF
d_gene: NA
abundance: NA
j_gene: TRBJ2-2
v_gene: TRBV7-8

CDR3nt: TGCAGCGTCCGGACAGGGGGCGCGTACGAGCAGTACTTC
CDR3aa: CSVRTGGAYEQYF
d_gene: TRBD1
abundance: few
j_gene: TRBJ2-7
v_gene: TRBV29-1

CDR3nt: TGTGCCTGGGGGAAGGGGTCAGATCAGCCCCAGCATTTT
CDR3aa: CAWGKGSDQPQHF
d_gene: NA
abundance: few
j_gene: TRBJ1-5
v_gene: TRBV30